This paragraph reports one T cell receptor (beta chain). The data originate from a study of spatial heterogeneity in lung cancer. Across the study: The average count in raw reads for each unique TCR and UMI combination exceeded 8.5 appearances.

This CDR3 comprises 12 residues. Trimming took 6 bases from V and 5 from J, leaving 9 bases between them. The germline V gene encodes CDR1 SGHVS and CDR2 FQNEAQ. TCRdb independently ran MiXCR on the 5' RACE reads; one entry per CDR3 protein. This table has tens of thousands of distinct CDR3 sequences, roughly 5.6% appearing once. The time point is: sample taken at primary tumor resection. Material for sequencing was whole RNA from tumor, nontumor lung or frozen PBMC, left unsorted. Samples were obtained from about 72 donors, all untreated early-stage non-small cell lung cancer patients. The origin of this receptor is a female donor with early-stage non-small cell lung cancer. The sample was PBMCs, taken at surgery. This rearrangement joins TRBV7-8 to TRBJ2-3; perhaps TRBD2 as D (5 bases). CDR3 protein: CASREEEDTQYF. The CDR3 DNA reads TGTGCCAGCAGGGAGGAGGAAGATACGCAGTATTTT.